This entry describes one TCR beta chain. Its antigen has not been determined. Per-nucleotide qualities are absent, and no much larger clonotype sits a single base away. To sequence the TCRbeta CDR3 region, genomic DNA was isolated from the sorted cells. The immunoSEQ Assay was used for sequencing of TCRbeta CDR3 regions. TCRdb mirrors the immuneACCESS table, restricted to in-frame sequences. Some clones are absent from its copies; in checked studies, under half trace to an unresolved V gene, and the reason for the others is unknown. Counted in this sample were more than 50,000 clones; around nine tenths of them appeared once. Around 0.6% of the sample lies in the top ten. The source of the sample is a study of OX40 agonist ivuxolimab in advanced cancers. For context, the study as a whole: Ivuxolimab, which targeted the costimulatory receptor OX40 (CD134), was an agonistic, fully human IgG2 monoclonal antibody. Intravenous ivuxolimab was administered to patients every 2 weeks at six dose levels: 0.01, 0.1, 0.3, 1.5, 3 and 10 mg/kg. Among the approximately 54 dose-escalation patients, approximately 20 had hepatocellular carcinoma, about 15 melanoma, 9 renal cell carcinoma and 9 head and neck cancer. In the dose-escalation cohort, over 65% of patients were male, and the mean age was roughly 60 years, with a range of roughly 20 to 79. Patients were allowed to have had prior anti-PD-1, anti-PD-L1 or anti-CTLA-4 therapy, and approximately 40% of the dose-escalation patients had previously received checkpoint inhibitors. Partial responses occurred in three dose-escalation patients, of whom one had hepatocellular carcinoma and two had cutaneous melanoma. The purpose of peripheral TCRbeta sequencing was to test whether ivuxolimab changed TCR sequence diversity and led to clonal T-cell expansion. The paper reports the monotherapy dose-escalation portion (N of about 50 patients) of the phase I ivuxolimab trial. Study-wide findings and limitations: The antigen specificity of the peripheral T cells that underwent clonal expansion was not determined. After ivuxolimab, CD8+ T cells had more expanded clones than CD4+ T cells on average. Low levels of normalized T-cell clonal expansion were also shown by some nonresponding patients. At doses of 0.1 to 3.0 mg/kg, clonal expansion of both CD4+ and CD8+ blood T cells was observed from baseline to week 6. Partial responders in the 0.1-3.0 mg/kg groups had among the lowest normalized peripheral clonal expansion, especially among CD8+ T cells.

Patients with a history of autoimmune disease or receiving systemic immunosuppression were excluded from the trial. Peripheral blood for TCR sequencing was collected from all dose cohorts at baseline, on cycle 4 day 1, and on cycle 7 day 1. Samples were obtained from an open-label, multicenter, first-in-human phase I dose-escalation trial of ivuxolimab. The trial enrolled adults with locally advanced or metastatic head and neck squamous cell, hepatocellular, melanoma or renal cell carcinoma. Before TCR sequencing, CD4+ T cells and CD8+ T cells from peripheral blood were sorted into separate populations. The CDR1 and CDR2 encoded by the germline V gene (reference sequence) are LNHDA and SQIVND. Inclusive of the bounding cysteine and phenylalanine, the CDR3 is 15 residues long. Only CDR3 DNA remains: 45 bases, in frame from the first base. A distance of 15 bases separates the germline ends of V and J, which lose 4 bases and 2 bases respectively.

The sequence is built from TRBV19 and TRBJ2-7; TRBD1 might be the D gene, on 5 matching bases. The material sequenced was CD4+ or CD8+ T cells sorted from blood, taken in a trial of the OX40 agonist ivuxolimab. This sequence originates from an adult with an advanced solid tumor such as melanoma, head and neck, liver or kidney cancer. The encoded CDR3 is CASSRAGSGTYEQYF. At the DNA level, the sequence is TGTGCCAGTAGTAGGGCAGGGTCAGGGACCTACGAGCAGTACTTC.